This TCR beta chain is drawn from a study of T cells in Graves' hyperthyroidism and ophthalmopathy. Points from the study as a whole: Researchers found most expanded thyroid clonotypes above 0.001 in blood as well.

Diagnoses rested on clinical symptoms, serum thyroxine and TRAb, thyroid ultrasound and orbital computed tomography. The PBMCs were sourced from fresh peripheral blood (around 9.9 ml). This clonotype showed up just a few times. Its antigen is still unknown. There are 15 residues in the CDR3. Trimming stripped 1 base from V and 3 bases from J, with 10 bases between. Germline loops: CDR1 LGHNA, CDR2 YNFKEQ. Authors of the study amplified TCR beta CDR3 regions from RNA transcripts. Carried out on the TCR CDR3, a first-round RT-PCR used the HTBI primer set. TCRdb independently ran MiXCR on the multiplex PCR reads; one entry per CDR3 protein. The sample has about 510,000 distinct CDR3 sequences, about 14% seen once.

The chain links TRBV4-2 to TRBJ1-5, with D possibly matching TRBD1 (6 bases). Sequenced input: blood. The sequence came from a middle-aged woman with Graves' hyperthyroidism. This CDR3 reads CASSQAAGDNQPQHF. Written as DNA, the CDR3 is TGTGCCAGCAGCCAAGCAGCAGGGGACAATCAGCCCCAGCATTTT.